These T cell receptor beta chains were read from a single sample in a study of cytomegalovirus exposure and HLA in healthy donors. Data came from immunoSEQ multiplex PCR; TCRdb stores just in-frame clones and leaves some out. The repertoire holds around 120,000 clones, with around 69% as singletons. Sequencing used PBMCs. All receptors derive from a woman aged 40 to 50 in good health and CMV-seropositive. Both conserved end residues are part of each CDR3. The order of the fields is J gene, V gene, clone size, D gene, CDR3 protein, CDR3 DNA. The D gene is left open where the match is weak. Size values are once, few and many counts, or a class for expanded clones, and some rows have none.

>TRBJ2-2|TRBV6-4|-|-
CASSEGETGELFF
TGTGCCAGCAGTGAAGGAGAGACCGGGGAGCTGTTTTTT
>TRBJ2-7|TRBV5-6|-|-
CASIQQGGPYEQYF
TGTGCCAGCATCCAACAGGGTGGCCCCTACGAGCAGTACTTC
>TRBJ1-2|TRBV10-3|-|TRBD1
CATSDRADYGYTF
TGTGCCACCTCCGACAGGGCGGACTATGGCTACACCTTC
>TRBJ1-5|TRBV6-5|-|-
CASSFAGTGHQPQHF
TGTGCCAGCAGTTTTGCCGGGACTGGGCATCAGCCCCAGCATTTT
>TRBJ2-3|TRBV27|-|TRBD2
CAIRTSGTDTQYF
TGTGCCATCAGGACTAGCGGAACAGATACGCAGTATTTT
>TRBJ2-3|TRBV29-1|-|-
CSATPAGSGGTDTQYF
TGCAGCGCCACTCCCGCGGGGAGTGGAGGCACAGATACGCAGTATTTT
>TRBJ1-1|TRBV2|-|-
CASSERGLGTEAFF
TGTGCCAGCAGTGAAAGGGGCCTGGGGACTGAAGCTTTCTTT
>TRBJ2-3|TRBV7-9|few|-
CASSSVRALHTQYF
TGTGCCAGCAGCTCGGTCAGGGCCCTCCATACGCAGTATTTT
>TRBJ2-1|TRBV14|-|TRBD2
CASSQARTSISVNEQFF
TGTGCCAGCAGCCAAGCCCGGACTAGCATCTCGGTAAATGAGCAGTTCTTC
>TRBJ2-1|TRBV29-1|-|-
CSVERGDSYNEQFF
TGCAGCGTTGAACGCGGTGACTCCTACAATGAGCAGTTCTTC
>TRBJ2-5|TRBV7-6|-|-
CASREGAGETQYF
TGTGCCAGCAGAGAGGGGGCGGGGGAGACCCAGTACTTC